This TCR beta chain came from a study of cytomegalovirus exposure and HLA in healthy donors. Points from the study as a whole: Sequencing likely generated an artifact that appeared as a cluster of highly shared sequence variants. Upon later analysis, HLA-associated TCR beta chains proved more clonally expanded than other, equally common chains. In a later analysis, DRB1 alleles had the most associated TCRs; HLA-C alleles the fewest.

CDR3 length: 11 amino acids. Trimming took 6 bases from V and 5 from J, leaving 9 bases between them. Germline V gene data show CDR1 as SQVTM and CDR2 as ANQGSEA. PCR amplification relied on 60 Vbeta primers (plus 13 Jbeta primers). As processed by the authors: Later, about 80 million unique TCR beta chains were counted in an analysis, and 8.5 million to 13 million of them were shared. TCRdb's table, derived via immunoSEQ multiplex PCR, lists solely in-frame clones and lacks some. That table is the source of V, J and clone size, and D and trimming were worked out from the DNA. The repertoire has 300,000 or so clones, 80% to 90% of them found once; the top ten carry about 2%. Concerning this clone itself: Its antigen is unknown.

This TCR derives from a woman aged 40 to 50 in good health and CMV-seropositive. Sequences were obtained from PBMCs. This chain uses TRBV29-1 with TRBJ2-3; D is uncertain. The CDR3 reads CSVRVGDTQYF. CDR3 DNA: TGCAGCGTCCGGGTCGGAGATACGCAGTATTTT.